The 6 T cell receptor beta chains reported below all come from one sample, sequenced in a study of T cells in Graves' hyperthyroidism and ophthalmopathy. Amplification of TCR beta CDR3 regions used RNA as the template. The HTBI primer set was used in a first-round RT-PCR of the TCR CDR3. TCRdb passed the multiplex PCR reads through MiXCR, listing each CDR3 protein once. The data contain nearly 750,000 distinct CDR3 sequences, roughly a third of them singletons. Source material: blood. These receptors came from a woman aged 40 to 50 with Graves' hyperthyroidism.

In its sample, this clonotype was seen many times. The chain employs TRBV7-9 and TRBJ1-6; 10 bases map to TRBD1. V lost 4 bases, J lost 9 bases, and 6 bases stayed unmatched. This CDR3 is built from 15 residues. Germline V gene sequence: CDR1 SEHNR, CDR2 FQNEAQ (reference sequence). CDR3 region: CASSSWTGGRSPLHF. As DNA, the CDR3 is TGTGCCAGCAGCTCGTGGACAGGGGGGCGTTCACCCCTCCACTTT.

The V and J genes are TRBV5-1 and TRBJ1-2, with a tentative D call TRBD1 (5 bases). V was shortened by 2 bases and J by 4 bases, with 12 bases between the two germline ends. Germline V lookup: CDR1 SGHRS, CDR2 YFSETQ. The CDR3 sequence is 14 residues long. This chain's CDR3 is CASSLGHGGYGYTF. DNA of the CDR3: TGCGCCAGCAGCTTAGGACACGGGGGCTATGGCTACACCTTC. Full variable domain (outside the CDR3, taken from reference TRBV5-1 and TRBJ1-2): KAGVTQTPRYLIKTRGQQVTLSCSPISGHRSVSWYQQTPGQGLQFLFEYFSETQRNKGNFPGRFSGRQFSNSRSEMNVSTLELGDSALYLCASSLGHGGYGYTFGSGTRLTVV.

This clonotype was seen repeatedly, ten times or more. The chain links TRBV2 to TRBJ1-1; 10 bases map to TRBD1. The germline CDR1 and CDR2 sequences are SNHLY and FYNNEI. V shed 9 bases, J shed 4 bases, and the junction held 8 bases outside the gene matches. The CDR3 is 14 amino acids. CDR3 region: CARMTGGEGTEAFF. Here the CDR3 DNA reads TGTGCCAGGATGACAGGGGGCGAAGGCACTGAAGCTTTCTTT.

This clonotype was counted many times. V usage is TRBV7-8 and J usage is TRBJ1-4; 10 positions match TRBD1. CDR3 length: 14 residues. Per germline, CDR1 SGHVS and CDR2 FQNEAQ. J lost 5 bases, V lost 6 bases, and 3 bases had no gene match. Here the CDR3 DNA reads TGTGCCAGCAGGGAGACAGGGGGCAATGAAAAACTGTTTTTT. Its protein product is CASRETGGNEKLFF.

In this sample, this clonotype turned up many times. One end of the junction varies from germline; a read error may be responsible. V usage is TRBV7-8 and J usage is TRBJ1-5, with 11 bases lining up with TRBD1. CDR3 size: 15 residues. Germline V lookup: CDR1 SGHVS, CDR2 FQNEAQ. DNA for the CDR3: TGTGCCAGCACCTTAGGGTGGGACAGGGGGTCGGCCCAGCATTTT. Translated: CASTLGWDRGSAQHF.

The V call is TRBV19, the J call TRBJ1-2; 10 nucleotides match TRBD1. Losses at the gene ends were 6 bases for V and 4 bases for J; bases not matched to a gene: 11. CDR3 length equals 16 residues. Germline CDR1 reads LNHDA; CDR2 reads SQIVND (reference sequence). DNA of the CDR3: TGTGCCAGTAGGCAGGGAGGGACAGGGGCCTCCTATGGCTACACCTTC. Its protein is CASRQGGTGASYGYTF.